A selection of T cell receptor beta chains follows, all from one sample in a study of T cell changes during pregnancy in multiple sclerosis. TCRdb's copy holds only in-frame clones and misses some; the assay was immunoSEQ multiplex PCR. The sample has tens of thousands of clones, over 80% seen once. The input for sequencing was peripheral blood, taken in the first trimester of pregnancy. Receptors were obtained from a female donor with multiple sclerosis, enrolled in a pregnancy study. Each CDR3 is given with its conserved first and last residue. A D gene is named only where the DNA matches it firmly. A clone size is listed for some rows: how often the clone was seen (once, few, many), or a class if it is expanded.

NA	TRBV6-1	NA	TRBJ1-5	CASSESRGLLSGNQPQHF	TGTGCCAGCAGTGAATCCCGCGGCCTCCTTTCGGGCAATCAGCCCCAGCATTTT
NA	TRBV7-6	NA	TRBJ1-1	CASSLVVKDRLNTEAFF	TGTGCCAGCAGCTTAGTTGTGAAGGACAGATTGAACACTGAAGCTTTCTTT
TRBD1	TRBV30	NA	TRBJ1-1	CAWNDRVNTEAFF	TGTGCCTGGAATGACAGGGTGAACACTGAAGCTTTCTTT
NA	TRBV4-1	NA	TRBJ1-4	CASSQDRPGTTTNEKLFF	TGCGCCAGCAGCCAAGATCGGCCAGGGACAACAACTAATGAAAAACTGTTTTTT
TRBD2	TRBV5-1	NA	TRBJ2-5	CASSLSQRESAETQYF	TGCGCCAGCAGCTTGTCTCAGCGGGAGAGCGCGGAGACCCAGTACTTC
NA	TRBV6-1	NA	TRBJ2-7	CASSEARGQFAGEQYF	TGTGCCAGCAGTGAAGCAAGGGGCCAATTCGCGGGGGAGCAGTACTTC
NA	TRBV19	NA	TRBJ1-5	CASRSIQGHQPQHF	TGTGCCAGTAGATCAATACAGGGACATCAGCCCCAGCATTTT
NA	TRBV5-1	NA	TRBJ2-6	CASSSEVSGANVLTF	TGCGCCAGCAGCTCAGAAGTCTCTGGGGCCAACGTCCTGACTTTC
TRBD1	TRBV30	NA	TRBJ2-7	CAWRGRGYEQYF	TGTGCCTGGAGGGGCAGGGGGTACGAGCAGTACTTC
TRBD1	TRBV11-2	NA	TRBJ2-7	CASSLKPPDRDIIYEQYF	TGTGCCAGCAGCTTAAAACCTCCGGACAGGGACATAATATACGAGCAGTACTTC
TRBD1	TRBV15	NA	TRBJ1-4	CATSTSPPDRGRNQNEKLFF	TGTGCCACCAGCACCTCCCCGCCTGACAGGGGGCGGAATCAGAATGAAAAACTGTTTTTT
NA	TRBV6-1	NA	TRBJ2-7	CASSEWAFYEQYF	TGTGCCAGCAGTGAATGGGCCTTCTACGAGCAGTACTTC
TRBD2	TRBV5-1	NA	TRBJ2-1	CASSLVTSGSLNEQFF	TGCGCCAGCAGCTTGGTAACTAGCGGGAGTCTCAATGAGCAGTTCTTC
NA	TRBV5-1	NA	TRBJ2-5	CASSQQNPETQYF	TGCGCCAGCAGCCAACAGAATCCGGAGACCCAGTACTTC
TRBD1	TRBV29-1	once	TRBJ1-1	CSTRTGGESEAFF	TGCAGCACCCGGACAGGGGGTGAAAGTGAAGCTTTCTTT
TRBD1	TRBV2	NA	TRBJ2-5	CASSEGQGIETQYF	TGTGCCAGCAGTGAAGGACAGGGGATAGAGACCCAGTACTTC
NA	TRBV7-9	NA	TRBJ2-7	CASSLGTGYEQYF	TGTGCCAGCAGCTTAGGGACTGGCTACGAGCAGTACTTC